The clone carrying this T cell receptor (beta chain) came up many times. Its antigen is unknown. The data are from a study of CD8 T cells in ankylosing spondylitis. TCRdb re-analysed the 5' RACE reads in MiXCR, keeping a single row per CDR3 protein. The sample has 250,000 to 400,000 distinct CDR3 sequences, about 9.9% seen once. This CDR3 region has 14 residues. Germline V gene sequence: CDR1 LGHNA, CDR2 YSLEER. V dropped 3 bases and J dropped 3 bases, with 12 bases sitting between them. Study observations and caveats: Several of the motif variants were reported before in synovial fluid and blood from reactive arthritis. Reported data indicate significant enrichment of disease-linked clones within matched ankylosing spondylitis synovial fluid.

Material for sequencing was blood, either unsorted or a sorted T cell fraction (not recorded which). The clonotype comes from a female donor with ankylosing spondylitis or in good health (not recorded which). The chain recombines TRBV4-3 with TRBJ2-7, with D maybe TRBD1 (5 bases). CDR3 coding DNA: TGCGCCAGCAGCCACAGGGTAGGGGACTACGAGCAGTACTTC. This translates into CASSHRVGDYEQYF.